This is a list of T cell receptor beta chains from one sample in a study of CD8 T cells in ankylosing spondylitis. From the 5' RACE reads, TCRdb called clonotypes with MiXCR, one entry per CDR3 protein. The sample has under 150,000 distinct CDR3 sequences, more than 9.5% seen once. What was sequenced was blood, either unsorted or a sorted T cell fraction (not recorded which). These receptors originate from a female donor with ankylosing spondylitis or in good health (not recorded which). Each CDR3 is given with its conserved first and last residue. The D gene is left open where the match is weak. Only some rows state a clone size, as once, few, many or a class for expanded clones.

TRBJ2-1 NA TRBV4-1 TRBD2 CASSQEPSGRGNEQFF TGCGCCAGCAGCCAAGAACCTAGCGGGAGGGGAAATGAGCAGTTCTTC
TRBJ1-1 NA TRBV3-1 NA CASCQEDRDSFEGNTEAFF TGTGCCAGCTGCCAAGAGGATCGCGACAGCTTCGAGGGGAACACTGAAGCTTTCTTT
TRBJ2-7 many TRBV7-8 NA CASSLGRTYEQYF TGTGCCAGCAGCTTAGGTCGGACCTACGAGCAGTACTTC
TRBJ2-7 NA TRBV12-3/TRBV12-4 TRBD2 CASSFSLGGGEQYF TGTGCCAGCAGTTTTTCTCTCGGGGGGGGCGAGCAGTACTTC
TRBJ2-7 NA TRBV4-1 TRBD1 CASSQFQTGGPSATYEQYF TGCGCCAGCAGCCAGTTCCAGACAGGGGGCCCCTCCGCAACCTACGAGCAGTACTTC
TRBJ1-2 few TRBV11-2 TRBD1 CASSSTGGSGYTF TGTGCCAGCAGCTCTACAGGGGGCTCTGGCTACACCTTC
TRBJ2-1 many TRBV12-3/TRBV12-4 NA CASSTRDEQFF TGTGCCAGCAGTACGCGGGACGAGCAGTTCTTC
TRBJ2-4 many TRBV10-1 NA CASSGGRRNIQYF TGCGCCAGCAGCGGGGGCCGGAGGAACATTCAGTACTTC
TRBJ2-7 many TRBV5-1 NA CASSLGPSEQYF TGCGCCAGCAGCTTGGGTCCAAGTGAGCAGTACTTC
TRBJ2-7 many TRBV5-5 NA CASSSAMRQDEDF TGTGCCAGCAGCTCGGCTATGAGACAGGATGAGGACTTC
TRBJ1-1 few TRBV20-1 NA CSARKGTTNTEAFF TGCAGTGCTAGAAAGGGGACAACGAACACTGAAGCTTTCTTT
TRBJ1-5 many TRBV19 TRBD1 CASIPGQDHQPQHF TGTGCCAGTATCCCGGGACAGGATCATCAGCCCCAGCATTTT
TRBJ2-1 many TRBV5-1 NA CASSLLDEQFF TGCGCCAGCAGCTTGTTAGATGAGCAGTTCTTC
TRBJ2-4 many TRBV20-1 NA CSARDPRRPSGSNIQYF TGCAGTGCTAGAGACCCCCGACGGCCCTCAGGTTCCAACATTCAGTACTTC
TRBJ2-7 few TRBV28 NA CASSLRGPGTASYEQYF TGTGCCAGCAGTTTACGAGGACCCGGGACTGCCTCTTACGAGCAGTACTTC
TRBJ1-4 many TRBV10-1 NA CASSEGTDEKLFF TGCGCCAGCAGTGAGGGGACGGATGAAAAACTGTTTTTT
TRBJ1-2 NA TRBV30 NA CAWSRQQGYYGYTF TGTGCCTGGAGTAGGCAGCAGGGATACTATGGCTACACCTTC
TRBJ1-5 NA TRBV20-1 NA CSSVFRDSNLPQHF TGCAGTTCGGTTTTCAGGGATAGCAATCTGCCCCAGCATTTT
TRBJ2-7 many TRBV25-1 NA CASSEREDGPYEQYF TGTGCCAGCAGTGAGCGCGAGGATGGGCCCTACGAGCAGTACTTC
TRBJ1-2 many TRBV18 TRBD1 CASSHDRAGYGYTF TGTGCCAGCTCACACGACAGGGCTGGATATGGCTACACCTTC
TRBJ2-1 NA TRBV7-6 NA CASSLGLRDEQFF TGTGCCAGCAGCTTAGGGCTCAGGGATGAGCAGTTCTTC